The rows below give T cell receptor beta chains drawn from one sample of a study of blood T cell repertoires in COVID-19. Data came from immunoSEQ multiplex PCR; TCRdb stores just in-frame clones and leaves some out. The sample lists under 200,000 clones, approximately 88% seen once, with more than 7% in the top ten. The sequenced sample consisted of peripheral blood. Receptors originate from a woman of 80 years or more with active or convalescent COVID-19. Each CDR3 is given with its conserved first and last residue. A D gene is named only where the DNA matches it firmly. Size is omitted from some rows. Given values are once, few, many or a class for expanded clones.

V	J	size	D	DNA	CDR3
TRBV18	TRBJ2-7	-	TRBD1	TGTGCCAGCTCACCCGGACAGGCGGCCTACGAGCAGTACTTC	CASSPGQAAYEQYF
TRBV7-9	TRBJ1-6	-	TRBD1	TGTGCCAGCAGCTTGGACAGGCTAGTAAATTCACCCCTCCACTTT	CASSLDRLVNSPLHF
TRBV19	TRBJ2-7	-	-	TGTGCCAGTAGTACAAAGTTACAGGGAAGCTCCTACGAGCAGTACTTC	CASSTKLQGSSYEQYF
TRBV7-2	TRBJ2-7	-	-	TGTGCCAGCAGCTTAACCCACTTGTACGAGCAGTACTTC	CASSLTHLYEQYF
TRBV6-1	TRBJ1-6	-	TRBD1	TGTGCCAGCAGTGTCGCCGGGACAGGGGGAAATTCACCCCTCCACTTT	CASSVAGTGGNSPLHF
TRBV28	TRBJ1-2	-	-	TGTGCCAGCAGTTTGGCCCGTAACTATGGCTACACCTTC	CASSLARNYGYTF
TRBV3-1/TRBV3-2	TRBJ1-1	-	-	TGTGCCAGCAGCCAAGCAGGGGCGAACACTGAAGCTTTCTTT	CASSQAGANTEAFF
TRBV5-5	TRBJ1-1	-	-	TGTGCCAGCAGCTTGGCCGGCAACCTAGCGGGACAAAAGAACACTGAAGCTTTCTTT	CASSLAGNLAGQKNTEAFF
TRBV3-1/TRBV3-2	TRBJ2-7	-	-	TGTGCCAGCAGCCAAGCCGGGACACCGCCTGGAGAGCAGTACTTC	CASSQAGTPPGEQYF
TRBV27	TRBJ1-2	-	-	TGTGCCAGCAGAAGCAGGGATTCCTATGGCTACACCTTC	CASRSRDSYGYTF
TRBV6-5	TRBJ1-2	-	TRBD1	TGTGCCAGCAGCGGACAGGGTAACTATGGCTACACCTTC	CASSGQGNYGYTF
TRBV11-2	TRBJ2-3	-	-	TGTGCCAGCAGCTCGGGGGCAGATACGCAGTATTTT	CASSSGADTQYF
TRBV30	TRBJ2-3	-	-	TGTGCCTGGAGTGAGTTGGGGAGGAACACAGATACGCAGTATTTT	CAWSELGRNTDTQYF
TRBV11-3	TRBJ1-3	-	TRBD1	TGTGCCAGCAGCTTGGGGACAGGGTCTGGAAACACCATATATTTT	CASSLGTGSGNTIYF
TRBV3-1/TRBV3-2	TRBJ2-2	once	TRBD1	TGTGCCAGCAGCCAAGCGGACAGGGGATGGAACACCGGGGAGCTGTTTTTT	CASSQADRGWNTGELFF
TRBV27	TRBJ1-6	few	-	TGTGCCAGCAGTTTATCGCCCTCGGGGGGTAGGTCACCCCTCCACTTT	CASSLSPSGGRSPLHF
TRBV14	TRBJ2-7	-	TRBD1	TGTGCCAGCAGCCAAGAGGGACAGGGTCGAGGCGAGCAGTACTTC	CASSQEGQGRGEQYF
TRBV6-5	TRBJ1-1	-	-	TGTGCCAGCAGTTCGACAGGAACTGAAGCTTTCTTT	CASSSTGTEAFF
TRBV7-6	TRBJ2-7	-	-	TGTGCCAGCAGCTCAGGGGAGGGGGTAGACACCTACGAGCAGTACTTC	CASSSGEGVDTYEQYF
TRBV11-2	TRBJ2-3	-	TRBD1	TGTGCCAGCAGCTCCCGGGACAGCTTGACAGATACGCAGTATTTT	CASSSRDSLTDTQYF
TRBV11-2	TRBJ1-6	-	-	TGTGCCAGCAGCTTAGGGACAGAGACCTATAATTCACCCCTCCACTTT	CASSLGTETYNSPLHF
TRBV6-5	TRBJ1-1	-	-	TGTGCCAGCAGTCCATTGACAGTGAACACTGAAGCTTTCTTT	CASSPLTVNTEAFF
TRBV6-5	TRBJ1-2	-	TRBD1	TGTGCCAGCGGATTACAGGGGGCGGGCGGCTACACCTTC	CASGLQGAGGYTF
TRBV9	TRBJ1-2	-	-	TGTGCCAGCAGCGAGGGGGAGTCAGCTAACTATGGCTACACCTTC	CASSEGESANYGYTF
TRBV7-6	TRBJ2-2	-	TRBD1	TGTGCCAGCAGCTCCCGGCAGGGGGCATCGAACACCGGGGAGCTGTTTTTT	CASSSRQGASNTGELFF
TRBV7-9	TRBJ1-2	-	TRBD1	TGTGCCAGCAGCCCTACAGGGGGCCGAGACTATGGCTACACCTTC	CASSPTGGRDYGYTF